This TCR beta chain was recorded in a study of regulatory dendritic cells for organ transplantation. Assay used: immunoSEQ multiplex PCR; TCRdb lists only in-frame clones, some missing. Among 30,000 to 45,000 clones listed, 75% to 95% were seen once. Germline V gene lookup returns CDR1 MNHEY and CDR2 SMNVEV (reference sequence). This CDR3 has 16 residues. With 6 bases clipped from V and 8 bases from J, the junction kept 15 bases outside the gene matches. On this clone: Its antigen is undetermined.

Study-wide points: Naive T cells showed high diversity, memory cells less, memory CD8+ least. Alloreactive memory CD8+ T cell pools varied considerably between individuals. Memory CD8+ clonal expansion seemed more limited with regulatory than mature dendritic cells.

The receptor was derived from a human donor in good health. V and J are TRBV27 and TRBJ1-2; 10 bases match TRBD1. Sequenced sample: naive CD8+ T cells from blood. The sample's subset: CD45RA+ naive T cells. CDR3 DNA sequence: TGTGCCAGCAGCGCGGCACCGGGACAGGGGCCTTCAGGCTACACCTTC. This codes for CASSAAPGQGPSGYTF.